One and the same sample provided the 14 T cell receptor beta chains below, sequenced in a study of metastatic and nonmetastatic thyroid tumors. None of the patients had undergone any treatment ahead of thyroid surgery. TCRdb redid the clone calls on the PCR reads using MiXCR. Here the sample spans roughly 30,000 clones, more than 20% being singletons. Sequences were obtained from blood. The receptor set was obtained from a female donor with papillary thyroid cancer or a benign thyroid nodule (not recorded which). Some clones in this sample may be carry-over from other donors' samples.

This clone was picked up many times. The chain carries TRBV29-1 and TRBJ2-1; 7 bases are shared with TRBD1. The trim removed 7 bases at V and 5 bases at J, leaving 8 bases unmatched. Looked up from germline, CDR1 is SQVTM and CDR2 is ANQGSEA. There are 13 residues in the CDR3. Written as DNA, the CDR3 is TGCAGCGCCGCCCGGGACAGAGACAATGAGCAGTTCTTC. Protein sequence: CSAARDRDNEQFF.

This clone was found many times. This chain uses TRBV9 with TRBJ1-4; D is ambiguous. The CDR3 runs to 15 residues. Germline V gene sequence: CDR1 SGDLS, CDR2 YYNGEE. V lost 2 bases and J lost 3, with 11 bases in between. Here the CDR3 reads CASSVRSAANEKLFF. The CDR3 DNA is TGTGCCAGCAGCGTTAGGTCGGCAGCTAATGAAAAACTGTTTTTT. Supplemented by reference TRBV9 and TRBJ1-4, the full variable domain reads DSGVTQTPKHLITATGQRVTLRCSPRSGDLSVYWYQQSLDQGLQFLIQYYNGEERAKGNILERFSAQQFPDLHSELNLSSLELGDSALYFCASSVRSAANEKLFFGSGTQLSVL.

The CDR3 sequence: CASTQETGNTEAFF. CDR3 DNA sequence: TGTGCCAGCACTCAAGAGACAGGGAATACTGAAGCTTTCTTT. The gene calls are TRBV6-1 and TRBJ1-1; 7 bases agree with TRBD1. V lost 7 bases and J lost 5; bases outside the gene matches: 10. This CDR3 has 14 residues. CDR1 is MNHNS and CDR2 is SASEGT in the germline V gene.

This clone was recorded a few times. The chain has TRBV4-1 and TRBJ1-2; 7 nucleotides match TRBD1. The CDR3 sequence is 13 residues long. The V gene's germline CDR1 is MGHRA and CDR2 YSYEKL. The ends lost 1 base at V and 7 bases at J; junction bases unmatched: 3. CDR3 DNA sequence: TGCGCCAGCAGCCAAGTCGACAGGGTTGGCTACACCTTC. It specifies CASSQVDRVGYTF.

In this sample, this clone turned up many times. The chain couples TRBV5-4 to TRBJ1-2; D is ambiguous. Trimming pared 0 bases from V and 4 bases from J, leaving 13 bases between. The CDR3 is made up of 15 amino acids. Germline V CDR1 and CDR2: SGHNT, YYREEE (reference sequence). In nucleotides, the CDR3 is TGTGCCAGCAGCTTGGTCGGCAGAGCCGTCTATGGCTACACCTTC. It specifies CASSLVGRAVYGYTF.

This clone is medium-sized. The CDR3 DNA reads TGTGCCAGCAGGCCGGGACTAGCGGGATCCTACAATGAGCAGTTCTTC. Protein sequence: CASRPGLAGSYNEQFF. The J gene is TRBJ2-1, the V gene TRBV28; 13 positions match TRBD2. Trimming removed 6 bases from V and 1 base from J; junction bases left unmatched: 3. The CDR3 extends over 16 amino acids. Germline V gene sequence: CDR1 MDHEN, CDR2 SYDVKM. The entire variable domain, with the rest obtained from reference TRBV28 and TRBJ2-1, is as follows: DVKVTQSSRYLVKRTGEKVFLECVQDMDHENMFWYRQDPGLGLRLIYFSYDVKMKEKGDIPEGYSVSREKKERFSLILESASTNQTSMYLCASRPGLAGSYNEQFFGPGTRLTVL.

The V call is TRBV20-1, the J call TRBJ2-3; D not certain. Germline values: CDR1 DFQATT, CDR2 SNEGSKA (reference sequence). The CDR3 spans 15 residues. The V and J ends lost 3 bases and 2 bases respectively, with 15 bases between them. The DNA of the CDR3 is TGCAGTGCTAGGAGTCGGCTGCGACCCACAGATACGCAGTATTTT. Translated: CSARSRLRPTDTQYF.

This chain connects TRBV11-2 to TRBJ2-1; TRBD2 agrees at 7 bases. This CDR3 region has 15 residues. Germline CDR1 is SGHAT and CDR2 is FQNNGV. Trimming took 4 bases from V and 0 from J; bases not matched to a gene: 3. As DNA, the CDR3 is TGTGCCAGCAGCTCCGGGACTACCTCCTACAATGAGCAGTTCTTC. It encodes CASSSGTTSYNEQFF.

This clone has at least ten counts. This could be a read error, since a much larger clone is one nucleotide away. Other DNA sequences in this specimen translate into the identical CDR3. The chain is built from TRBV5-1 and TRBJ1-3, with a possible D match to TRBD1 (6 bases). Trimming cost V 8 bases and J 0 bases, with 12 bases left between them. Germline-derived CDR1 and CDR2 are SGHRS and YFSETQ. This CDR3 has 14 amino acids. The CDR3 loop reads CASRDTSSGNTIYF. CDR3 in DNA: TGCGCCAGTAGGGACACGAGCTCTGGAAACACCATATATTTT.

This clone was detected many times. Written as DNA, the CDR3 is TGTGCCAGCAGCTTTCTTACGGGCTACAATGAGCAGTTCTTC. It translates to CASSFLTGYNEQFF. The rearrangement joins TRBV7-9 to TRBJ2-1; no clear D. CDR3 length: 14 residues. Germline V gives CDR1 SEHNR, CDR2 FQNEAQ (reference sequence). V was trimmed by 3 bases and J by 3 bases, leaving 9 bases between them.

The table lists this clone with many counts. This sequence joins TRBV10-3 and TRBJ2-7, with D maybe TRBD1 (5 bases). The CDR3 has 14 residues. The V end lost 3 bases, the J end lost 2 bases, and 11 bases lay between the germline ends. In germline, CDR1 is ENHRY, CDR2 SYGVKD. CDR3 region: CAISDQGPAYEQYF. CDR3 coding DNA: TGTGCCATCAGTGACCAGGGCCCGGCCTACGAGCAGTACTTC.

This clone was seen a handful of times. This may stem from a read error, because a much larger clone lies one nucleotide away. The genes are TRBV11-2 and TRBJ2-5; 16 bases align to TRBD2. CDR1 is SGHAT and CDR2 is FQNNGV in the germline V gene. This CDR3 is 18 amino acids long. CDR3 residues: CASSWGLAGGPEQGTQYF. DNA for the CDR3: TGTGCCAGCAGCTGGGGACTAGCGGGGGGGCCGGAGCAAGGGACCCAGTACTTC.

V usage is TRBV20-1 and J usage is TRBJ2-5; the D gene is possibly TRBD2 (6 bases). Per germline, CDR1 DFQATT and CDR2 SNEGSKA (reference sequence). V shed 3 bases and J shed 0 bases, with 8 bases lying between them. The CDR3 loop spans 13 amino acids. For the CDR3, the DNA is TGCAGTGCTAGCGGGGGTAACCAAGAGACCCAGTACTTC. It encodes CSASGGNQETQYF.

The chain employs TRBV20-1 and TRBJ2-1, with D uncertain. The germline V and J ends were trimmed by 3 bases and 3 bases, with 9 bases remaining between them. The CDR3 sequence is 13 residues long. Germline assignment: CDR1 DFQATT and CDR2 SNEGSKA (reference sequence). CDR3 DNA sequence: TGCAGTGCTAGCGGGTTGATCTACAATGAGCAGTTCTTC. Encoded protein: CSASGLIYNEQFF.